This TCR beta chain appears in the sequencing data of a study of beta chain features in type 1 diabetes. Study-level results: Patients with type 1 diabetes carried fewer insertions and had more deletions at their VDJ junctions. The study notes PCR might favor shorter templates equally in patients and controls.

This clone was observed many times. Its antigen is undetermined. The V and J ends lost 2 bases and 7 bases, in that order; junction bases with no gene match: 6. The CDR3 is 15 amino acids. Looked up from germline, CDR1 is MDHEN and CDR2 is SYDVKM. The sequenced template was cDNA made from the entire isolated RNA. Average reads for naive, central memory and regulatory T cell samples were about 3.57 million. Assay: immunoSEQ multiplex PCR; the TCRdb copy retains only in-frame clones and omits some. The sample shows under 800,000 clones, about 14% of them seen only once. This chain links TRBV28 with TRBJ2-1; 9 bases align to TRBD2. The specimen sequenced was naive CD4+ T cells from blood. This TCR derives from a man aged 18 to 30 in good health. The CDR3: CASSLPASGVNEQFF. The CDR3 coding sequence is TGTGCCAGCAGTTTACCCGCTAGCGGGGTGAATGAGCAGTTCTTC.